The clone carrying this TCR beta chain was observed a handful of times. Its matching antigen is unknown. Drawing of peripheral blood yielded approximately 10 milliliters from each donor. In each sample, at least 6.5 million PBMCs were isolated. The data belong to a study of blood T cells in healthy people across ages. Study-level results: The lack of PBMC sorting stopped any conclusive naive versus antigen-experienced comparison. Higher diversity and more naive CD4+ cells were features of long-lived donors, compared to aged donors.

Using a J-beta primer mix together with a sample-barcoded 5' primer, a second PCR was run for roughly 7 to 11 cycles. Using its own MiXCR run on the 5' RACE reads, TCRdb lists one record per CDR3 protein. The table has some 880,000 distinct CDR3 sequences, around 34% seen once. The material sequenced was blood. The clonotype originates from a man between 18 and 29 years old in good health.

The CDR3 region is CASGGFDEQYF. CDR3 coding DNA: TGTGCCAGCGGGGGTTTCGATGAGCAGTACTTC. The rearrangement joins TRBV12-3 or TRBV12-4 to TRBJ2-5; either TRBD1 or TRBD2 may supply D (5 bases each). This CDR3 is built from 11 residues. V lost 8 bases to trimming and J lost 11 bases, with 15 bases between them.